Included here is one T cell receptor (beta chain) sequence, with context. This sample was taken from a study of tumour-infiltrating T cells in Burkitt lymphoma. Data came from immunoSEQ multiplex PCR; TCRdb stores just in-frame clones and leaves some out. The table records fewer than 2,000 clones, under 20% of them present only once. CDR1 is SGHTA, CDR2 FQGTGA, per germline. V lost 1 base and J 5 bases, leaving 14 bases between the germline ends. This CDR3 contains 15 residues. What was sequenced was tumor tissue. The J gene is TRBJ2-5, the V gene TRBV7-3; D is unresolved. The clonotype was recovered from a human donor with diffuse large B-cell lymphoma. The CDR3 reads CASSLRSGKWETQYF. The CDR3 nucleotides are TGTGCCAGCAGCTTAAGGTCAGGAAAATGGGAGACCCAGTACTTC. Based on the CDR3 plus reference TRBV7-3 and TRBJ2-5, the full variable domain is GAGVSQTPSNKVTEKGKYVELRCDPISGHTALYWYRQSLGQGPEFLIYFQGTGAADDSGLPNDRFFAVRPEGSVSTLKIQRTERGDSAVYLCASSLRSGKWETQYFGPGTRLLVL.